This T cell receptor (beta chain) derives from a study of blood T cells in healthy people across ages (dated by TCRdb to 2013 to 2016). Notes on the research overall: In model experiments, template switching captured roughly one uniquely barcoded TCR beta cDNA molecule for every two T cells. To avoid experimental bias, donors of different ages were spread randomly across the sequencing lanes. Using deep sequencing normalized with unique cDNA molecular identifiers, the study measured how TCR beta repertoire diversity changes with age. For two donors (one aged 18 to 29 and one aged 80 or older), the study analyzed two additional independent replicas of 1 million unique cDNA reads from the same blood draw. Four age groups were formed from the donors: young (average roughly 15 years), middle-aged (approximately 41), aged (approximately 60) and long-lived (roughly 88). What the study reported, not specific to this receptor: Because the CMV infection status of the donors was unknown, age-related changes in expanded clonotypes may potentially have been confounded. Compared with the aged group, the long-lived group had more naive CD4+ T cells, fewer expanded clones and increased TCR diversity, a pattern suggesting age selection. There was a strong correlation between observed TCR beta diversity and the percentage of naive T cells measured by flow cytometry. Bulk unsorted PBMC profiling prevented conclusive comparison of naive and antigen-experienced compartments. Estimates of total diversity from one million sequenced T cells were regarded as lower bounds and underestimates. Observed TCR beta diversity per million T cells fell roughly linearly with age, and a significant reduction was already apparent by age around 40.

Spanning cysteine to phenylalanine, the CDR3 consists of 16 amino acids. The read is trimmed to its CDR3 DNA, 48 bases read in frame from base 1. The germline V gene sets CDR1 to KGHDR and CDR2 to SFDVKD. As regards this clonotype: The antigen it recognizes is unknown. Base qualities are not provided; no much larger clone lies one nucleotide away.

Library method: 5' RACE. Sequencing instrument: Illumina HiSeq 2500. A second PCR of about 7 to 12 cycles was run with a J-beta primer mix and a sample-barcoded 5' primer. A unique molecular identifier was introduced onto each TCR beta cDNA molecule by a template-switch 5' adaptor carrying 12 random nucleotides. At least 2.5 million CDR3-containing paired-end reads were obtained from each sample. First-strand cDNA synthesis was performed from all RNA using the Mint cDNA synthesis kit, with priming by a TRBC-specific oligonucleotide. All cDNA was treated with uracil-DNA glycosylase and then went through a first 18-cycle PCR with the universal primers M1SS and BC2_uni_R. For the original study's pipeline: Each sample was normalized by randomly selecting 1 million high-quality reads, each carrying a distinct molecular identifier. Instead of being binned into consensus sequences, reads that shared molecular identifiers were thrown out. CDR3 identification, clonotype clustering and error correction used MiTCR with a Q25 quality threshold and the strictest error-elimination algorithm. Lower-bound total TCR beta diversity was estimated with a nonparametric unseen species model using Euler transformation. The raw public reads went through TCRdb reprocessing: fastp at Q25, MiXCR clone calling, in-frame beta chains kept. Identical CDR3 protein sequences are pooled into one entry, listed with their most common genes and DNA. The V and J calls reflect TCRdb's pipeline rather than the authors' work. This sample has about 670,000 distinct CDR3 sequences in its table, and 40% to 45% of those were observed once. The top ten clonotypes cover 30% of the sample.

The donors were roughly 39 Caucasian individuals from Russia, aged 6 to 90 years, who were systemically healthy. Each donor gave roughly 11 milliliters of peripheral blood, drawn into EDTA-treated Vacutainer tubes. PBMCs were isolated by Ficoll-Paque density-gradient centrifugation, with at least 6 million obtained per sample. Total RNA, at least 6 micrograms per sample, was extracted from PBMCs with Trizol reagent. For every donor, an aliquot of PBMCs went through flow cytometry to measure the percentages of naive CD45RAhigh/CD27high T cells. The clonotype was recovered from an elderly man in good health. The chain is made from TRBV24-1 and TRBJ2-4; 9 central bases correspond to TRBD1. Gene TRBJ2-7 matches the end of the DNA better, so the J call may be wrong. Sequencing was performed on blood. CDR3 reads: CATSDPGQGSPYEQYF. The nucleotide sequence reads TGTGCCACCAGTGACCCAGGACAGGGGTCCCCCTACGAGCAGTACTTC.